The sequence of this TCR beta chain was determined in a study of technical replicates of blood from a handful of donors. CDR3 length: 11 residues. CDR1 is GTSNPN, CDR2 SVGIG, per germline (reference sequence). Trimming cost V 0 bases and J 5 bases, with 5 bases left between them. TCRdb's copy holds only in-frame clones and misses some; the assay was immunoSEQ multiplex PCR. The sample has about 90,000 clones, roughly 92% seen once. This chain connects TRBV30 to TRBJ2-7; D is ambiguous. This sequence was found in a human donor in good health. Specimen: T cells isolated from PBMCs. Here the CDR3 reads CAWSVLDEQYF. CDR3 nucleotides: TGTGCCTGGAGTGTACTCGACGAGCAGTACTTC.